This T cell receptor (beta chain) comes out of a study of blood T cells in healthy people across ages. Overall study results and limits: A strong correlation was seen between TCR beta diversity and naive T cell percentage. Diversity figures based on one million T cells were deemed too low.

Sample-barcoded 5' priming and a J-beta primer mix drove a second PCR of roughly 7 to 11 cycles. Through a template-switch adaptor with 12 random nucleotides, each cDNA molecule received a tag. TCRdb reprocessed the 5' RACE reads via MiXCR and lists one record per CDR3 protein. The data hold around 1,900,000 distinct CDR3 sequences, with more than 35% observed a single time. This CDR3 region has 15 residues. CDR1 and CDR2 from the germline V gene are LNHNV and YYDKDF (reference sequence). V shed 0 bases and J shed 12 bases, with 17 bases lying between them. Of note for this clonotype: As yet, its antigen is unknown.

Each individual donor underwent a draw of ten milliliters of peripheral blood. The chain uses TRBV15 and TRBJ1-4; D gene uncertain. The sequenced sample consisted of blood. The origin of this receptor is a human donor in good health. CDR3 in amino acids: CATSRDLGSGGELFF. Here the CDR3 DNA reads TGTGCCACCAGCAGAGATCTGGGCAGTGGAGGAGAACTGTTTTTT.